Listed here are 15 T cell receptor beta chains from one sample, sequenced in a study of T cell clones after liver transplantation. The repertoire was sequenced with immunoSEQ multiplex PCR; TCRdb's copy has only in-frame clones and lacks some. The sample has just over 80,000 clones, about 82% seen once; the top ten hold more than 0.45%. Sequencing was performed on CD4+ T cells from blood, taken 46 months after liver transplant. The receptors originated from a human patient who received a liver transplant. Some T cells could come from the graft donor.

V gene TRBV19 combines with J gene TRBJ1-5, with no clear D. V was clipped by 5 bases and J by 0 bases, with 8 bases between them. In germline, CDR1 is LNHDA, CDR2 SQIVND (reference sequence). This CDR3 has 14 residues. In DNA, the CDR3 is TGTGCCAGTAGTTACGACTATAGCAATCAGCCCCAGCATTTT. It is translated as CASSYDYSNQPQHF.

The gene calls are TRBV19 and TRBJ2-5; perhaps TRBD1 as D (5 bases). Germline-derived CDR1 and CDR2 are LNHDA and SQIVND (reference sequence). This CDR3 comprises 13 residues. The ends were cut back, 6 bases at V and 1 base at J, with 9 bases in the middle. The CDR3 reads CASSDRVQETQYF. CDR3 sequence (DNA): TGTGCCAGTAGCGACAGAGTCCAAGAGACCCAGTACTTC.

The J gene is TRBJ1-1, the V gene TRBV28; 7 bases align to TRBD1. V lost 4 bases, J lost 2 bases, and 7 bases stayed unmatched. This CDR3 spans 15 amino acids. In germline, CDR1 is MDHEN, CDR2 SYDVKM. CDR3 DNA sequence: TGTGCCAGCAGTTCACACAGGGGATTCAACACTGAAGCTTTCTTT. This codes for CASSSHRGFNTEAFF.

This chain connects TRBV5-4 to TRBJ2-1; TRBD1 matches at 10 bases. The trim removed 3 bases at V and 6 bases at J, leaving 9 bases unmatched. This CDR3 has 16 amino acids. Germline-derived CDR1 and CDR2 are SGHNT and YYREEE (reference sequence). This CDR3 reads CASSWETRQGANEQFF. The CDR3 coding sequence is TGTGCCAGCAGCTGGGAGACGCGACAGGGGGCCAATGAGCAGTTCTTC.

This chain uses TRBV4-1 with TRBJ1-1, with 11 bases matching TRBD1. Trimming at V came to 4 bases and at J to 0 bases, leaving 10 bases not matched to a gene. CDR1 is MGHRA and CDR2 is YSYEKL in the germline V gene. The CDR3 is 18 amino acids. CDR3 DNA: TGCGCCAGCAGCCGAGGACAGGGGGCAAGGGGCATGAACACTGAAGCTTTCTTT. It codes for CASSRGQGARGMNTEAFF.

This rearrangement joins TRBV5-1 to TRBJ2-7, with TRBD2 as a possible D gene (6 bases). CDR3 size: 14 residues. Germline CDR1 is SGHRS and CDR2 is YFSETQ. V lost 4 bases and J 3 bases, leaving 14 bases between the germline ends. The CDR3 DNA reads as TGCGCCAGCAGCACCGGGACGGACTACTACGAGCAGTACTTC. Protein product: CASSTGTDYYEQYF.

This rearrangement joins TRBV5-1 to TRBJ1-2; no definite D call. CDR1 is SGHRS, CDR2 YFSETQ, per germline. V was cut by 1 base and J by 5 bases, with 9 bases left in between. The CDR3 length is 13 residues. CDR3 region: CASSLPAGYGYTF. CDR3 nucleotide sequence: TGCGCCAGCAGCTTGCCCGCCGGGTATGGCTACACCTTC.

CDR3 protein: CASSPNRAQEGYTF. The CDR3 coding sequence is TGTGCCAGCTCACCTAATCGGGCCCAGGAGGGCTACACCTTC. The V and J genes are TRBV18 and TRBJ1-2; D not resolved. The ends were cut back, 3 bases at V and 8 bases at J, with 16 bases in the middle. The germline CDR1 and CDR2 sequences are KGHSH and LQKENI. There are 14 residues in the CDR3.

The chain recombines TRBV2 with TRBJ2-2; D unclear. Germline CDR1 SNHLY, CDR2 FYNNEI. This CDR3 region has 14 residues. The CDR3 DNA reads TGTGCGAGCCGCGACGGACCCAACACCGGGGAGCTGTTTTTT. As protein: CASRDGPNTGELFF.

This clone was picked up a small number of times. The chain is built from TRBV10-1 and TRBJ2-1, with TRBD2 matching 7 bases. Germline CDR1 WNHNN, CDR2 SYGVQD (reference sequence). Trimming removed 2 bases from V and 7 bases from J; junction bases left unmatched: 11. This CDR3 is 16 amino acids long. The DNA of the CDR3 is TGCGCCAGCAGTGAGCGGGCGGGAGAGGGTAGGAATGAGCAGTTCTTC. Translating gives CASSERAGEGRNEQFF.

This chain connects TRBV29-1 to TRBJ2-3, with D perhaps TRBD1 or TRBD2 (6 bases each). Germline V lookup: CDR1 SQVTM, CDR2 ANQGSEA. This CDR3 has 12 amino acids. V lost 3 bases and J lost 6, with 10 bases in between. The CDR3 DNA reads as TGCAGCGTTGAGGGGGGCTGGGATACGCAGTATTTT. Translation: CSVEGGWDTQYF.

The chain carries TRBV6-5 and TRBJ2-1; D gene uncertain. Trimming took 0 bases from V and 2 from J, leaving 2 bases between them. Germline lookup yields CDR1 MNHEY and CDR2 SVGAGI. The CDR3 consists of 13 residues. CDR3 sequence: CASSYSTYNEQFF. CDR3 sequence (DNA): TGTGCCAGCAGTTACTCGACCTACAATGAGCAGTTCTTC.

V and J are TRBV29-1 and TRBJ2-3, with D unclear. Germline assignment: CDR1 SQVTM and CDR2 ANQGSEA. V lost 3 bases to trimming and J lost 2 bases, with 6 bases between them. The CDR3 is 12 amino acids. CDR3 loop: CSVDRVTDTQYF. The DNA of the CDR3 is TGCAGCGTTGATAGGGTCACAGATACGCAGTATTTT.

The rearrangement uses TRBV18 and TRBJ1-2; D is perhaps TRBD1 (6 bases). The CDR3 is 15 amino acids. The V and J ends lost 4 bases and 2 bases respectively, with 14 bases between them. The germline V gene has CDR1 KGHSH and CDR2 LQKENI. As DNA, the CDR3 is TGTGCCAGCTCACTTCGACAGGACTCGAACTATGGCTACACCTTC. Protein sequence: CASSLRQDSNYGYTF.

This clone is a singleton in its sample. CDR3 sequence (DNA): TGCGCCAGCAGTAAGACCGGGACAGGGAACACCGGGGAGCTGTTTTTT. Protein product: CASSKTGTGNTGELFF. The chain carries TRBV5-1 and TRBJ2-2; 8 bases line up with TRBD1. Germline-derived CDR1 and CDR2 are SGHRS and YFSETQ. The CDR3 loop spans 16 amino acids. V was clipped by 5 bases and J by 1 base; unmatched bases: 7.